This T cell receptor beta chain was sequenced for a study of CD8 T cells in ankylosing spondylitis (dated by TCRdb to the late 2010s). With respect to the entire study: To find TCR variants linked to disease, the study profiled T cell receptor beta repertoires in ankylosing spondylitis patients and healthy donors. The whole study cohort included some 100 healthy donors and under 30 ankylosing spondylitis patients. Samples of peripheral blood were taken, and for ankylosing spondylitis patients, synovial fluid was collected as well.

Summary of the overall study and its limitations: A TCR beta motif of several highly homologous amino acid variants appeared characteristic of blood from ankylosing spondylitis patients. The disease-linked clones showed a CD8+ phenotype and occurred at relatively low frequencies in peripheral blood. Some motif variants were previously reported in synovial fluid and blood of reactive arthritis patients, suggesting common disease-initiation mechanisms. Significant enrichment of the disease-linked clones was reported in matched synovial fluid samples from ankylosing spondylitis patients.

TCRdb records Illumina HiSeq 2500 as the sequencer. Quantitative 5'-RACE with molecular barcodes was the method used to prepare the TCR beta libraries. In the original analysis: A new computational method, built on a probabilistic model of VDJ rearrangement, was used to identify disease-linked TCR variants. Through fastp at Q25 and MiXCR, TCRdb rebuilt clones from the public reads, retaining in-frame beta chains. Rows with one shared CDR3 protein collapse into an entry with the most common genes and DNA. The V and J calls were not made by the authors but by TCRdb's processing. This sample has roughly 130,000 distinct CDR3 sequences in its table, and 12% to 15% of those were observed once. Of the sample, under 3% is held by the ten largest clones. Trimming removed 1 base from V and 6 bases from J; the gene matches leave 2 bases unexplained. The CDR3 numbers 15 residues from cysteine through phenylalanine. Kept here is only the CDR3 DNA, which spans 45 bases and is read in frame from base 1. Reading the germline V gene (reference sequence) gives CDR1 SEHNR and CDR2 FQNEAQ.

Concerning this clonotype: No antigen is known for it. There are no base qualities to consult, and no much larger clone falls within one base.

The receptor was isolated from a female donor with ankylosing spondylitis or in good health (not recorded which). The rearranged segments are TRBV7-9 and TRBJ2-1, with TRBD2 identical over 11 junction bases. The sequencing input was blood, either unsorted or a sorted T cell fraction (not recorded which). The CDR3 protein sequence reads: CASSLDTSGSNEQFF. The DNA sequence is as follows: TGTGCCAGCAGCTTAGACACTAGCGGGAGCAATGAGCAGTTCTTC.